A selection of T cell receptor beta chains follows, all from one sample in a study of CD8 T cells in ankylosing spondylitis. Using its own MiXCR run on the 5' RACE reads, TCRdb lists one record per CDR3 protein. The data contain about 330,000 distinct CDR3 sequences, 8% of them singletons. Sequenced: blood, either unsorted or a sorted T cell fraction (not recorded which). The origin of the receptors is a male donor with ankylosing spondylitis. The CDR3 runs from the conserved cysteine through the conserved F or W. D genes are given only for firm matches. Some rows mark clone size as missing; the rest say once, few, many or name a class of expanded clone.

clone size: NA; J gene: TRBJ2-4; D gene: TRBD1; V gene: TRBV5-1; CDR3 protein: CASSLDRGAKNIQYF; CDR3 DNA: TGCGCCAGCAGCTTGGACAGGGGAGCCAAAAACATTCAGTACTTC
clone size: many; J gene: TRBJ2-1; D gene: NA; V gene: TRBV7-9; CDR3 protein: CASSLASGNEQFF; CDR3 DNA: TGTGCCAGCAGCTTAGCTAGCGGCAATGAGCAGTTCTTC
clone size: many; J gene: TRBJ2-5; D gene: TRBD1; V gene: TRBV25-1; CDR3 protein: CASSEFGQGETQYF; CDR3 DNA: TGTGCCAGCAGTGAATTCGGACAGGGGGAGACCCAGTACTTC
clone size: many; J gene: TRBJ1-2; D gene: TRBD1; V gene: TRBV27; CDR3 protein: CASSPRTGANYGYTF; CDR3 DNA: TGTGCCAGCAGTCCGCGGACAGGCGCTAACTATGGCTACACCTTC
clone size: NA; J gene: TRBJ2-1; D gene: TRBD1; V gene: TRBV6-1; CDR3 protein: CASSKDRGFNEQFF; CDR3 DNA: TGTGCCAGCAGCAAGGACAGGGGATTCAATGAGCAGTTCTTC
clone size: many; J gene: TRBJ2-1; D gene: NA; V gene: TRBV5-1; CDR3 protein: CASSLGLRREQFF; CDR3 DNA: TGCGCCAGCAGCCTGGGACTTCGTCGGGAGCAGTTCTTC
clone size: NA; J gene: TRBJ1-3; D gene: NA; V gene: TRBV7-3; CDR3 protein: CASSLSGNSGNTIYF; CDR3 DNA: TGTGCCAGCAGCTTATCCGGAAACTCTGGAAACACCATATATTTT
clone size: NA; J gene: TRBJ2-5; D gene: NA; V gene: TRBV7-9; CDR3 protein: CASSLVRAGQETQYF; CDR3 DNA: TGTGCCAGCAGCTTAGTTAGGGCTGGACAAGAGACCCAGTACTTC
clone size: few; J gene: TRBJ1-4; D gene: NA; V gene: TRBV20-1; CDR3 protein: CSAPRAAGANEKLFF; CDR3 DNA: TGCAGTGCTCCCCGGGCGGCGGGGGCTAATGAAAAACTGTTTTTT
clone size: many; J gene: TRBJ2-5; D gene: TRBD2; V gene: TRBV5-1; CDR3 protein: CASSLGVTSYQETQYF; CDR3 DNA: TGCGCCAGCAGCTTGGGGGTGACTAGCTATCAAGAGACCCAGTACTTC
clone size: NA; J gene: TRBJ2-2; D gene: NA; V gene: TRBV5-6; CDR3 protein: CASSDNQYTGELFF; CDR3 DNA: TGTGCCAGCAGCGACAACCAATACACCGGGGAGCTGTTTTTT
clone size: few; J gene: TRBJ2-1; D gene: NA; V gene: TRBV7-8; CDR3 protein: CASSFGGRQFF; CDR3 DNA: TGTGCCAGCAGCTTTGGCGGAAGGCAGTTCTTC
clone size: few; J gene: TRBJ1-1; D gene: NA; V gene: TRBV20-1; CDR3 protein: CSARAHRAAVNTEAFF; CDR3 DNA: TGCAGTGCTAGAGCCCACAGGGCCGCAGTCAACACTGAAGCTTTCTTT
clone size: many; J gene: TRBJ2-3; D gene: NA; V gene: TRBV28; CDR3 protein: CASSLGGLLTDTQYF; CDR3 DNA: TGTGCCAGCAGTTTAGGGGGACTGCTCACAGATACGCAGTATTTT
clone size: few; J gene: TRBJ1-2; D gene: NA; V gene: TRBV2; CDR3 protein: CASWGLYGYTF; CDR3 DNA: TGTGCCAGCTGGGGACTATATGGCTACACCTTC
clone size: few; J gene: TRBJ2-6; D gene: TRBD2; V gene: TRBV6-2/TRBV6-3; CDR3 protein: CASSYPGLAGVGGANVLTF; CDR3 DNA: TGTGCCAGCAGTTACCCCGGACTAGCGGGAGTAGGTGGGGCCAACGTCCTGACTTTC
clone size: few; J gene: TRBJ1-2; D gene: TRBD1; V gene: TRBV7-9; CDR3 protein: CASSRDRVYGYTF; CDR3 DNA: TGTGCCAGCAGCCGGGACAGAGTCTATGGCTACACCTTC
clone size: few; J gene: TRBJ1-5; D gene: NA; V gene: TRBV20-1; CDR3 protein: CSAGSGRNQPQHF; CDR3 DNA: TGCAGTGCCGGGTCGGGGAGGAATCAGCCCCAGCATTTT
clone size: NA; J gene: TRBJ1-2; D gene: NA; V gene: TRBV7-8; CDR3 protein: CASSHRDLHYGYTF; CDR3 DNA: TGTGCCAGCAGTCACCGGGACCTACACTATGGCTACACCTTC
clone size: NA; J gene: TRBJ2-7; D gene: TRBD2; V gene: TRBV4-2; CDR3 protein: CASSQEGGILWAGGPSYEQYF; CDR3 DNA: TGTGCCAGCAGCCAAGAGGGCGGTATCTTATGGGCGGGAGGACCTTCCTACGAGCAGTACTTC
clone size: many; J gene: TRBJ1-1; D gene: TRBD1; V gene: TRBV6-6; CDR3 protein: CASRDSQNTEAFF; CDR3 DNA: TGTGCCAGCCGGGACAGCCAGAACACTGAAGCTTTCTTT
clone size: few; J gene: TRBJ2-3; D gene: TRBD2; V gene: TRBV11-3; CDR3 protein: CASSLARGLAGANTQYF; CDR3 DNA: TGTGCCAGCAGCTTAGCCCGGGGACTAGCGGGAGCGAATACGCAGTATTTT
clone size: many; J gene: TRBJ1-4; D gene: NA; V gene: TRBV20-1; CDR3 protein: CSARDSRVAREKLFF; CDR3 DNA: TGCAGTGCTAGAGACAGCAGGGTAGCGCGGGAAAAACTGTTTTTT
clone size: NA; J gene: TRBJ2-1; D gene: NA; V gene: TRBV5-1; CDR3 protein: CASSLEGTANNEQFF; CDR3 DNA: TGCGCCAGCAGCTTGGAGGGGACTGCTAACAATGAGCAGTTCTTC
clone size: few; J gene: TRBJ2-3; D gene: NA; V gene: TRBV29-1; CDR3 protein: CSVEGGRGWADTQYF; CDR3 DNA: TGCAGCGTTGAAGGGGGTCGGGGTTGGGCAGATACGCAGTATTTT
clone size: few; J gene: TRBJ2-1; D gene: TRBD2; V gene: TRBV20-1; CDR3 protein: CSARLAGEYNEQFF; CDR3 DNA: TGCAGTGCTCGACTAGCGGGAGAGTACAATGAGCAGTTCTTC
clone size: few; J gene: TRBJ2-7; D gene: NA; V gene: TRBV7-2; CDR3 protein: CASSYSPFPSYEQYF; CDR3 DNA: TGTGCCAGCAGCTACAGTCCTTTCCCCTCCTACGAGCAGTACTTC
clone size: many; J gene: TRBJ2-4; D gene: NA; V gene: TRBV29-1; CDR3 protein: CSVEWRGEAKNIQYF; CDR3 DNA: TGCAGCGTTGAATGGAGGGGGGAGGCCAAAAACATTCAGTACTTC
clone size: NA; J gene: TRBJ2-7; D gene: NA; V gene: TRBV20-1; CDR3 protein: CSGTGPRSSYEQYF; CDR3 DNA: TGCAGCGGGACTGGGCCCCGGAGCTCCTACGAGCAGTACTTC
clone size: few; J gene: TRBJ2-7; D gene: NA; V gene: TRBV28; CDR3 protein: CASSLLRAGQEQYF; CDR3 DNA: TGTGCCAGCAGTTTACTCCGGGCGGGGCAAGAGCAGTACTTC
clone size: NA; J gene: TRBJ2-1; D gene: TRBD2; V gene: TRBV4-2; CDR3 protein: CASSQVLAGGKHSEQFF; CDR3 DNA: TGTGCCAGCAGCCAAGTTTTAGCGGGAGGGAAGCATAGTGAGCAGTTCTTC
clone size: few; J gene: TRBJ1-3; D gene: TRBD1; V gene: TRBV5-1; CDR3 protein: CASSSTGTVISSGNTIYF; CDR3 DNA: TGCGCCAGCAGCTCGACCGGGACAGTGATTTCCTCTGGAAACACCATATATTTT
clone size: few; J gene: TRBJ1-2; D gene: NA; V gene: TRBV12-3/TRBV12-4; CDR3 protein: CASSFTGRTETYGYTF; CDR3 DNA: TGTGCCAGCAGTTTTACCGGTCGGACCGAGACCTATGGCTACACCTTC
clone size: few; J gene: TRBJ1-1; D gene: NA; V gene: TRBV5-1; CDR3 protein: CASSWAGRMNTEAFF; CDR3 DNA: TGCGCCAGCAGCTGGGCGGGACGGATGAACACTGAAGCTTTCTTT
clone size: NA; J gene: TRBJ1-2; D gene: TRBD1; V gene: TRBV3-1; CDR3 protein: CASSQEDRAPSGYTF; CDR3 DNA: TGTGCCAGCAGCCAAGAGGACAGGGCACCTTCCGGCTACACCTTC
clone size: few; J gene: TRBJ1-5; D gene: NA; V gene: TRBV6-5; CDR3 protein: CASSYWTPSNQPQHF; CDR3 DNA: TGTGCCAGCAGTTACTGGACTCCTAGCAATCAGCCCCAGCATTTT
clone size: few; J gene: TRBJ2-3; D gene: TRBD2; V gene: TRBV2; CDR3 protein: CAIRGETTSGSRADTQYF; CDR3 DNA: TGTGCCATCAGGGGAGAGACCACTAGCGGGAGTAGGGCAGATACGCAGTATTTT
clone size: NA; J gene: TRBJ2-1; D gene: NA; V gene: TRBV20-1; CDR3 protein: CSARVPRPRDNEQFF; CDR3 DNA: TGCAGTGCTAGAGTCCCTAGGCCAAGGGACAATGAGCAGTTCTTC
clone size: NA; J gene: TRBJ2-7; D gene: TRBD1; V gene: TRBV20-1; CDR3 protein: CSAKGQTYEQYF; CDR3 DNA: TGCAGTGCCAAGGGACAGACCTACGAGCAGTACTTC
clone size: many; J gene: TRBJ1-1; D gene: TRBD1; V gene: TRBV20-1; CDR3 protein: CSARETGDTEAFF; CDR3 DNA: TGCAGTGCTAGGGAAACAGGGGACACTGAAGCTTTCTTT
clone size: many; J gene: TRBJ2-3; D gene: NA; V gene: TRBV11-3; CDR3 protein: CASSLVGGYGTDTQYF; CDR3 DNA: TGTGCCAGCAGCTTAGTAGGGGGATATGGCACAGATACGCAGTATTTT
clone size: few; J gene: TRBJ1-1; D gene: NA; V gene: TRBV19; CDR3 protein: CASRTSMNTEAFF; CDR3 DNA: TGTGCCAGCAGGACATCCATGAACACTGAAGCTTTCTTT
clone size: many; J gene: TRBJ2-7; D gene: NA; V gene: TRBV5-1; CDR3 protein: CASSLQKIYEQYF; CDR3 DNA: TGCGCCAGCAGCTTGCAGAAGATCTACGAGCAGTACTTC
clone size: NA; J gene: TRBJ2-7; D gene: NA; V gene: TRBV6-6; CDR3 protein: CATGSGTDYEQYF; CDR3 DNA: TGTGCCACCGGATCCGGGACGGACTACGAGCAGTACTTC
clone size: NA; J gene: TRBJ2-1; D gene: TRBD1; V gene: TRBV20-1; CDR3 protein: CSATTGSSIGEQFF; CDR3 DNA: TGCAGTGCAACGACAGGGTCCTCTATTGGTGAGCAGTTCTTC
clone size: NA; J gene: TRBJ2-2; D gene: NA; V gene: TRBV12-3/TRBV12-4; CDR3 protein: CASSLRAGPGELFF; CDR3 DNA: TGTGCCAGCAGTTTAAGGGCAGGGCCCGGGGAGCTGTTTTTT
clone size: NA; J gene: TRBJ2-5; D gene: TRBD1; V gene: TRBV9; CDR3 protein: CASSQRTGGNEETQYF; CDR3 DNA: TGTGCCAGCAGCCAGCGGACAGGGGGCAATGAAGAGACCCAGTACTTC
clone size: NA; J gene: TRBJ2-4; D gene: NA; V gene: TRBV4-3; CDR3 protein: CASSQGLGVAKNIQYF; CDR3 DNA: TGCGCCAGCAGCCAGGGCTTGGGGGTCGCCAAAAACATTCAGTACTTC
clone size: NA; J gene: TRBJ2-1; D gene: TRBD2; V gene: TRBV5-1; CDR3 protein: CASSSDSGWYNEQFF; CDR3 DNA: TGCGCCAGCAGCTCGGATAGCGGGTGGTACAATGAGCAGTTCTTC
clone size: NA; J gene: TRBJ2-3; D gene: TRBD1; V gene: TRBV5-5; CDR3 protein: CASSSTGSRTDTQYF; CDR3 DNA: TGTGCCAGCAGCTCGACAGGGTCTCGCACAGATACGCAGTATTTT